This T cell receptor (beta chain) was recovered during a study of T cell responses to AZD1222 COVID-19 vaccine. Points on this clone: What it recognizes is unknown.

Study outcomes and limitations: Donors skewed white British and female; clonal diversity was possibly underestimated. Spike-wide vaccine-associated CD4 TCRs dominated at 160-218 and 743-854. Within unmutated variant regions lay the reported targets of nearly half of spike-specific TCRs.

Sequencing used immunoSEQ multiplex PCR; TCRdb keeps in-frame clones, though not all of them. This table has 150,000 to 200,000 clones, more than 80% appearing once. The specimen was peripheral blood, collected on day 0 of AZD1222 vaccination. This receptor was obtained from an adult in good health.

The CDR3 DNA reads as TGTGCCAGCGGCCCGGCCGGTGAGACCCAGTACTTC. It specifies CASGPAGETQYF. J is TRBJ2-5 and V is TRBV12-3 or TRBV12-4; D is unresolved. This CDR3 comprises 12 residues. V lost 8 bases, J lost 5 bases, and 12 bases lay in between.